This T cell receptor (beta chain) was obtained from a study of shared clonotypes between healthy human individuals. The study's findings and limits: What limited the represented genetic and exposure-history diversity was the small number of donors.

Concerning this clone itself: Antigen: not known.

The method was immunoSEQ multiplex PCR; TCRdb's version includes in-frame clones alone and lacks a portion of them. Here the sample spans about 1.5 million clones, approximately 98% being singletons. The CDR3 is made up of 14 amino acids. Per the germline V gene, CDR1 is SNHLY and CDR2 is FYNNEI. The V segment lost 6 bases and the J segment 4 bases; nucleotides outside the gene matches: 6. Sequenced input: naive CD4+ T cells sorted from blood. The subset was: CD45RA+ positively selected. The chain recombines TRBV2 with TRBJ1-2; 9 nucleotides align to TRBD1. The TCR sequence derives from a man in his thirties or forties in good health. The CDR3 DNA reads TGTGCCAGCAGCCCCGGGACAGGGACCTATGGCTACACCTTC. This encodes CASSPGTGTYGYTF.